The rows below give T cell receptor beta chains drawn from one sample of a study of T cells in Graves' hyperthyroidism and ophthalmopathy. TCRdb independently ran MiXCR on the multiplex PCR reads; one entry per CDR3 protein. Among a few hundred thousand distinct CDR3 sequences, more than 15% were seen once, and the ten largest hold roughly a quarter. The sequenced material came from blood. Receptor source: a woman aged 18-29 years with Graves' hyperthyroidism that later progressed to Graves' ophthalmopathy. The CDR3 runs from the conserved cysteine through the conserved F or W. Fields, in order: V gene, J gene, D gene, clone size, CDR3 length, CDR3 DNA, CDR3 protein. The D gene is left open where the match is weak. Where a row states a size, it is once, few, many or the class of an expanded clone; other rows omit it.

TRBV28,TRBJ2-7,NA,many,13,TGTGCCAGCAGTTTAACGCAGGCGCCTAGACAGTACTTC,CASSLTQAPRQYF
TRBV6-2/TRBV6-3,TRBJ2-7,TRBD2,many,20,TGTGCCAGCAGTTCGTACACAAGGACTAGCGGGAAGCTCAGTTATCGCGAGCAGTACTTC,CASSSYTRTSGKLSYREQYF
TRBV5-6,TRBJ2-2,NA,few,16,TGTGCCAGCCTCCCGAGACCACAGCAAAACACCGGGGAGCTGTTTTTT,CASLPRPQQNTGELFF
TRBV6-1,TRBJ1-1,NA,NA,12,TGTGCCAGCAGCCCTTCCGGGGGGCGAGCTTTCTTT,CASSPSGGRAFF
TRBV20-1,TRBJ1-5,NA,NA,12,TGCAGTGCTAGGCTGCGGAATCAGCCCCAGCATTTT,CSARLRNQPQHF
TRBV24-1,TRBJ2-1,TRBD2,many,16,TGTGCCACCAGTTCATGGCGGGAGGACTCCTACAATGAGCAGTTCTTC,CATSSWREDSYNEQFF
TRBV7-9,TRBJ1-1,TRBD1,many,13,TGTGCCAGTTCGGGACAGCAGAACACTGAAGCTTTCTTT,CASSGQQNTEAFF
TRBV18,TRBJ2-7,TRBD1,many,14,TGTGCCAGCTCACATAGACAGGGGTCCTACGAGCAGTACTTC,CASSHRQGSYEQYF
TRBV27,TRBJ2-7,TRBD2,NA,16,TGTGCCAGCAGTCTCGGACTAGCGGGAGGGCCCCACGAGCAGTACTTC,CASSLGLAGGPHEQYF
TRBV20-1,TRBJ1-5,NA,NA,15,TGCAGTGCTAGAGTTGGGAGGACAGCCAATCAGCCCCAGCATTTT,CSARVGRTANQPQHF
TRBV15,TRBJ2-5,NA,few,13,TGTGCCACCAGCAGAGATTTTCAGGGGACCCAGTACTTC,CATSRDFQGTQYF
TRBV7-2,TRBJ2-1,TRBD2,many,17,TGTGCCAGCAGCTTTTTGACTAGCCCCTCCCTTTACAATGAGCAGTTCTTC,CASSFLTSPSLYNEQFF
TRBV6-2/TRBV6-3,TRBJ1-5,TRBD1,many,17,TGTGCCAGCAGTTACGCGGTGGACAGGCTGAACAATCAGCCCCAGCATTTT,CASSYAVDRLNNQPQHF
TRBV7-8,TRBJ1-2,TRBD1,many,15,TGTGCCAGCAGCTTAGGGACCCCAACAGGGGGTGGCTACACCTTC,CASSLGTPTGGGYTF
TRBV12-3/TRBV12-4,TRBJ2-2,NA,NA,14,TGTGCCAGCAGTTTAAAGGGTACTCACGGGGAGCTGTTTTTT,CASSLKGTHGELFF
TRBV6-1,TRBJ2-7,TRBD1,many,15,TGTGCCAGCAACTCCCCAGGCAGGGGGCATTACGAGCAGTACTTC,CASNSPGRGHYEQYF
TRBV6-1,TRBJ2-1,TRBD2,many,15,TGTGCCAGCAGACCACTAGCGGGTCTTTACAATGAGCAGTTCTTC,CASRPLAGLYNEQFF
TRBV20-1,TRBJ2-3,TRBD2,few,16,TGCAGTGCTAGAGATGTGCGGGAGGCGAGCACAGATACGCAGTATTTT,CSARDVREASTDTQYF
TRBV9,TRBJ2-5,NA,many,14,TGTGCCAGCAGCTTCCGGGCAGTGGAGGAGACCCAGTACTTC,CASSFRAVEETQYF
TRBV28,TRBJ2-5,TRBD1,many,14,TGTGCCAGCAGTGAGCGACAGGGTCGGGAGACCCAGTACTTC,CASSERQGRETQYF
TRBV28,TRBJ1-5,NA,many,15,TGTGCCAGCAGTTTATATAGTCTCCCGGATCAGCCCCAGCATTTT,CASSLYSLPDQPQHF
TRBV5-1,TRBJ2-7,TRBD1,many,16,TGCGCCAGCAGATTGTCCTCCGGGACAGGATCCTACGAGCAGTACTTC,CASRLSSGTGSYEQYF
TRBV19,TRBJ1-5,TRBD1,NA,16,TGTGCCAGTAGCCGCCCGGGGACAGGGATCAATCAGCCCCAGCATTTT,CASSRPGTGINQPQHF
TRBV15,TRBJ2-2,NA,NA,18,TGTGCCACCAGCAGAGATCGGATACAGGGACCGAACACCGGGGAGCTGTTTTTT,CATSRDRIQGPNTGELFF
TRBV28,TRBJ2-3,TRBD2,NA,17,TGTGCCAGCAGTTTTTCTTTATCGCGGGAGACCGGAGATACGCAGTATTTT,CASSFSLSRETGDTQYF
TRBV7-2,TRBJ1-5,TRBD1,many,15,TGTGCCAGCAGCCCCGGGACAGTATCTAATCAGCCCCAGCATTTT,CASSPGTVSNQPQHF
TRBV19,TRBJ2-7,TRBD1,NA,15,TGTGCCAGTAGTATAGATCGCGACAGGGGCAACGAGCAGTACTTC,CASSIDRDRGNEQYF
TRBV6-5,TRBJ1-6,NA,NA,17,TGTGCCAGCAGTTACTCGACGGCTTCCTCCTATAATTCACCCCTCCACTTT,CASSYSTASSYNSPLHF
TRBV20-1,TRBJ2-5,TRBD2,NA,13,TGCAGTGCTGGACTAGCGGGATTTGAGACCCAGTACTTC,CSAGLAGFETQYF
TRBV20-1,TRBJ2-7,NA,few,12,TGCAGTGCTAGTGGGCTAGCCTACGAGCAGTACTTC,CSASGLAYEQYF
TRBV7-3,TRBJ2-3,NA,NA,14,TGTGCCAGCAGCTTATCAGCCGACACAGATACGCAGTATTTT,CASSLSADTDTQYF
TRBV2,TRBJ2-3,NA,few,16,TGTGCCAGCAGCCACAGACGAGACACTAGCACAGATACGCAGTATTTT,CASSHRRDTSTDTQYF
TRBV19,TRBJ1-4,NA,NA,15,TGTGCCAGTAGGACGTGGGAAACAACTAATGAAAAACTGTTTTTT,CASRTWETTNEKLFF
TRBV28,TRBJ1-5,TRBD1,many,15,TGTGCCAGCAAATGGCAGGGGGAGGCCAATCAGCCCCAGCATTTT,CASKWQGEANQPQHF
TRBV5-1,TRBJ1-2,NA,many,16,TGCGCCAGCAGCTTGGGTTCGGGCAGGGCGCTTGGGGGCTACACCTTC,CASSLGSGRALGGYTF
TRBV7-9,TRBJ1-4,NA,NA,17,TGTGCCAGCAGCCGACGCAGGGCAACCCCCTGGGAGGAAAAACTGTTTTTT,CASSRRRATPWEEKLFF
TRBV6-1,TRBJ2-1,TRBD1,many,16,TGTGCCAGCAGTGTGGGGGGACAGGGGCCCTTCGGTGAGCAGTTCTTC,CASSVGGQGPFGEQFF
TRBV5-5,TRBJ2-2,NA,few,15,TGTGCCAGCACCCCAGGGGGGGCGAACACCGGGGAGCTGTTTTTT,CASTPGGANTGELFF
TRBV29-1,TRBJ1-2,TRBD1,few,15,TGCAGCGTCCCTGATTTGACAGGGGGTTTCTATGGCTACACCTTC,CSVPDLTGGFYGYTF
TRBV2,TRBJ2-7,NA,many,13,TGTGCCAGCAGTTTCGGACAGAGATACGAGCAGTACTTC,CASSFGQRYEQYF
TRBV7-3,TRBJ1-2,NA,many,15,TGTGCCAGCAGATCGGGGGGCGGCTACGGCTATGGCTACACCTTC,CASRSGGGYGYGYTF
TRBV7-2,TRBJ1-6,NA,many,18,TGTGCCAGCAGCAAAATATCGGGGGGCAGGGGAAATGTTTCACCCCTCCACTTT,CASSKISGGRGNVSPLHF
TRBV30,TRBJ1-5,TRBD1,NA,16,TGTGCCTGGAGTTATTCCCAGGGGGCCGTCAATCAGCCCCAGCATTTT,CAWSYSQGAVNQPQHF
TRBV6-1,TRBJ2-3,TRBD2,many,17,TGTGCCAGCAGGAAGACCTCTTTAGCGGGCCTCACAGATACGCAGTATTTT,CASRKTSLAGLTDTQYF
TRBV3-1,TRBJ1-1,NA,once,13,TGTGCCAGCAGCCAAGCAGCCACCACCCAAGCTTTCTTT,CASSQAATTQAFF
TRBV28,TRBJ2-7,NA,many,13,TGTGCCAGCAGTTGGACAGAAGCCTACGAGCAGTACTTC,CASSWTEAYEQYF
TRBV9,TRBJ2-1,NA,few,15,TGTGCCAGCAGCCCCGGGACTTCCGAGGCCAATGAGCAGTTCTTC,CASSPGTSEANEQFF
TRBV28,TRBJ2-7,TRBD1,many,15,TGTGCCAGCAGGGAGACCGGGACAGGGGTCTACGAGCAGTACTTC,CASRETGTGVYEQYF
TRBV7-2,TRBJ2-7,NA,many,14,TGTGCCAGCAGCCAGCGGGACACCGCCTACGAGCAGTACTTC,CASSQRDTAYEQYF
TRBV18,TRBJ1-4,NA,many,15,TGTGCCAGCTCACGACCAACTGGGGAGAATGAAAAACTGTTTTTT,CASSRPTGENEKLFF
TRBV12-3/TRBV12-4,TRBJ1-1,NA,many,12,TGTGCCAGCAAGACCGGGACTTCAGAAGCTTTCTTT,CASKTGTSEAFF